Each of the 8 T cell receptor beta chains below was sequenced from the same sample in a study of T cell responses to AZD1222 COVID-19 vaccine (TCRdb year 2021). Receptor amplification or capture employed the immunoSEQ multiplex PCR assay. TCRdb mirrors the immuneACCESS table, restricted to in-frame sequences. Some clones are absent from its copies; in checked studies, under half trace to an unresolved V gene, and the reason for the others is unknown. The sample profile shows 90,000 to 130,000 clones; about 80% of them were found once. Of the sample, roughly 10% is held by the ten largest clones. Taken with the paper, the label for time point translates to: baseline before first vaccination. Sequences were derived from peripheral blood, sampled on day 0 of AZD1222 vaccination. The receptors come from an adult in good health.

J is TRBJ2-7 and V is TRBV28, with D possibly being TRBD1 (6 bases). In germline, CDR1 is MDHEN, CDR2 SYDVKM. The CDR3 contains 13 residues. V was clipped by 3 bases and J by 6 bases, with 12 bases between them. This CDR3 reads CASSFGDRLEQYF. DNA for the CDR3: TGTGCCAGCAGTTTCGGTGACAGGCTCGAGCAGTACTTC.

This clone was counted a few times. V gene TRBV28 combines with J gene TRBJ1-1, with a possible D match to TRBD1 (6 bases). The V gene lost 6 bases and the J gene lost 10 bases, with 18 bases spanning the gap. Germline V CDR1 and CDR2: MDHEN, SYDVKM. The CDR3 loop spans 13 amino acids. DNA of the CDR3: TGTGCCAGCAGCACACAGGGAAGGGGGGGAGCTTTCTTT. It translates to CASSTQGRGGAFF.

This sequence joins TRBV20-1 and TRBJ1-5; D unclear. The CDR3 extends over 11 amino acids. Trimming took off 6 bases at V and 11 bases at J, with 14 bases between the two ends. Germline CDR1 DFQATT, CDR2 SNEGSKA (reference sequence). The CDR3 region is CSAVHRETQHF. In nucleotides, the CDR3 is TGCAGTGCCGTCCACCGTGAGACCCAGCATTTT.

The V and J genes are TRBV5-6 and TRBJ2-7; D is unclear. Germline V lookup: CDR1 SGHDT, CDR2 YYEEEE. The CDR3 totals 13 residues. With 0 bases removed from V and 2 bases from J, the gap between germline ends came to 6 bases. The CDR3 region is CASSLDRAYEQYF. CDR3 in DNA: TGTGCCAGCAGCTTGGACAGAGCCTACGAGCAGTACTTC.

V usage is TRBV6-5 and J usage is TRBJ1-4; D is undetermined. CDR3 length equals 13 residues. Trimming pared 6 bases from V and 8 bases from J, leaving 13 bases between. The germline gives CDR1 MNHEY, CDR2 SVGAGI. CDR3 DNA sequence: TGTGCCAGCAGCCCCGAACGTAGGGAAAAACTGTTTTTT. It yields the protein CASSPERREKLFF.

The chain recombines TRBV6-5 with TRBJ1-1; TRBD1 aligns across 7 bases. The CDR3 sequence is 15 residues long. The V gene's germline CDR1 is MNHEY and CDR2 SVGAGI. V was clipped by 4 bases and J by 4 bases; unmatched bases: 9. The CDR3, as DNA: TGTGCCAGCAGTTTCGGCGACAGGGAAGTCACTGAAGCTTTCTTT. Translating it yields CASSFGDREVTEAFF.

This clone has only a few counts. This rearrangement joins TRBV12-3 or TRBV12-4 to TRBJ2-3; D is unresolved. The CDR3 has 13 amino acids. Trimming cost V 1 base and J 1 base, with 3 bases left between them. The chain's CDR3 is CASSLVGTDTQYF. The CDR3 DNA sequence: TGTGCCAGCAGTTTAGTGGGCACAGATACGCAGTATTTT.

J is TRBJ1-5 and V is TRBV19; D is perhaps TRBD1 (6 bases). Germline loops: CDR1 LNHDA, CDR2 SQIVND (reference sequence). V lost 5 bases, J lost 11 bases, and 13 bases lay in between. The CDR3 length is 12 residues. In nucleotides, the CDR3 is TGTGCCAGTAGTCTGTCTGGGGGCACCCAGCATTTT. Amino acids: CASSLSGGTQHF.